This TCR beta chain was identified in a study of cytomegalovirus exposure and HLA in healthy donors. Study-wide points: An analysis done earlier found most TCR beta V segments productive about 87% or about 30% of the time.

Participants comprised healthy donors of bone marrow. V was clipped by 3 bases and J by 3 bases, with 18 bases between them. The CDR3 runs 16 residues. Looked up from germline, CDR1 is GTSNPN and CDR2 is SVGIG (reference sequence). PCR employed 60 Vbeta and 13 Jbeta primers. Assay: immunoSEQ multiplex PCR; the TCRdb copy retains only in-frame clones and omits some. The sample holds about 180,000 clones, 76% seen once. To note about this clone: Its antigen is not identified.

The TCR comes from a man between 18 and 35 years old in good health and CMV-seronegative. The sequencing input was PBMCs. The chain is built from TRBV30 and TRBJ1-3; D not resolved. Here the CDR3 DNA reads TGTGCCTGGAGCGTACTCGCGGGAGGATTTGGAAACACCATATATTTT. It yields the protein CAWSVLAGGFGNTIYF. Filled out from reference TRBV30 and TRBJ1-3, the complete variable domain reads SQTIHQWPATLVQPVGSPLSLECTVEGTSNPNLYWYRQAAGRGLQLLFYSVGIGQISSEVPQNLSASRPQDRQFILSSKKLLLSDSGFYLCAWSVLAGGFGNTIYFGEGSWLTVV.